This T cell receptor beta chain was documented in a study of somatic mutations in cytotoxic T cells in rheumatoid arthritis. Study observations and caveats: Any difference in CD8+ T-cell clonality between patients who had rheumatoid arthritis and healthy controls who were age-matched was not statistically significant. The top CD8+ clone topped 20% of CD8+ cells in about an eighth of the roughly 60 patients.

Positive selection with magnetic beads achieved the isolation of CD4+ and CD8+ cells, followed by a flow cytometry check of purity. Germline CDR1 and CDR2: SSHAT and FNYEAQ (reference sequence). The CDR3 loop spans 13 amino acids. Only in-frame clones appear in the TCRdb table, and some are missing; sequencing was by immunoSEQ multiplex PCR. The data contain approximately 15,000 clones, around 70% of them singletons. As concerns this clone: The target antigen is unknown. Its ends do not fully match the called genes, so a read error is possible. Different DNA sequences within this sample yield the same CDR3.

This clonotype was obtained from an adult with rheumatoid arthritis. V gene TRBV7-7 combines with J gene TRBJ2-7; TRBD1 matches 7 bases. The sequenced sample consisted of CD8+ T cells sorted from blood. This CDR3 reads CASSLGTAYEQYF. CDR3 DNA: TGTGCTAGCAGCTTAGGGACAGCCTACGAGCAGTACTTC.